What follows are 21 T cell receptor beta chains derived from one specimen sequenced in a study of blood T cell repertoires in COVID-19. Here immunoSEQ multiplex PCR was the method, and the copy in TCRdb shows in-frame clones only, minus some. Among approximately 170,000 clones listed, approximately 91% were seen once. The sample consisted of peripheral blood. All receptors derive from a man aged 25-45 years with acute or convalescent COVID-19.

The chain links TRBV4-2 to TRBJ2-1; D uncertain. In germline, CDR1 is LGHNA, CDR2 YNFKEQ. The CDR3 runs to 12 residues. Trimming stripped 7 bases from V and 3 bases from J, with 7 bases between. The DNA of the CDR3 is TGTGCCAGCACCGCGGACTACAATGAGCAGTTCTTC. Translated, it gives CASTADYNEQFF.

The rearrangement links TRBV5-1 to TRBJ1-1, with a tentative D call TRBD1 (5 bases). Per the germline V gene, CDR1 is SGHRS and CDR2 is YFSETQ. With 4 bases removed from V and 9 bases from J, the gap between germline ends came to 22 bases. The CDR3 is made up of 15 amino acids. Here the CDR3 reads CASSPSGRGSGQAFF. CDR3 coding DNA: TGCGCCAGCAGCCCTTCGGGGAGGGGCTCCGGCCAAGCTTTCTTT.

The J gene is TRBJ1-3, the V gene TRBV2; TRBD1 is a possible D gene (5 bases). CDR1 is SNHLY, CDR2 FYNNEI, per germline. Trimming stripped 5 bases from V and 0 bases from J, with 14 bases between. This CDR3 region has 16 residues. CDR3 residues: CASSRTKGFSGNTIYF. The CDR3 DNA follows: TGTGCCAGCAGTAGGACAAAGGGCTTCTCTGGAAACACCATATATTTT.

The V call is TRBV7-9, the J call TRBJ1-4, with D maybe TRBD1 (6 bases). This CDR3 spans 18 amino acids. Germline CDR1 and CDR2: SEHNR and FQNEAQ (reference sequence). V lost 2 bases and J lost 2, with 18 bases in between. CDR3 DNA sequence: TGTGCCAGCAGCTTAAGGGGGGGTGCTTCGGTGACTAATGAAAAACTGTTTTTT. This gives the protein CASSLRGGASVTNEKLFF.

Only a few counts were recorded for this clone. The chain carries TRBV2 and TRBJ2-1, with D perhaps TRBD2 (5 bases). The ends were cut back, 8 bases at V and 9 bases at J, with 14 bases in the middle. The CDR3 is 12 residues long. CDR1 SNHLY and CDR2 FYNNEI come from the germline V gene. The CDR3 here is CASPDEGGEQFF. CDR3 nucleotides: TGTGCCAGCCCAGACGAGGGTGGTGAGCAGTTCTTC.

The chain uses TRBV5-1 and TRBJ2-7, with D perhaps matching TRBD1 (5 bases). The CDR3 has 12 amino acids. The V end was cut by 0 bases, the J end by 10 bases, with 11 bases between. Germline V lookup: CDR1 SGHRS, CDR2 YFSETQ. The CDR3 protein is CASSLETADQYF. The CDR3 DNA follows: TGCGCCAGCAGCTTGGAGACAGCCGATCAGTACTTC.

This chain joins TRBV19 and TRBJ2-1; D is ambiguous. Germline V CDR1 and CDR2: LNHDA, SQIVND (reference sequence). The CDR3 has 17 residues. V dropped 0 bases and J dropped 3 bases, with 15 bases sitting between them. The CDR3 region is CASSIEVGRNSYNEQFF. The CDR3 DNA sequence: TGTGCCAGTAGTATAGAGGTCGGCAGGAATAGCTACAATGAGCAGTTCTTC. Together with reference TRBV19 and TRBJ2-1, the CDR3 gives the full variable domain: DGGITQSPKYLFRKEGQNVTLSCEQNLNHDAMYWYRQDPGQGLRLIYYSQIVNDFQKGDIAEGYSVSREKKESFPLTVTSAQKNPTAFYLCASSIEVGRNSYNEQFFGPGTRLTVL.

The V call is TRBV6-5, the J call TRBJ2-7; no clear D. CDR1 is MNHEY and CDR2 is SVGAGI in the germline V gene. CDR3 size: 13 residues. V was cut by 11 bases and J by 4 bases, with 18 bases left in between. The DNA of the CDR3 is TGTGCCGCTCCATCCGCGGCACCTTACGAGCAGTACTTC. Translation gives CAAPSAAPYEQYF.

J is TRBJ2-5 and V is TRBV9; TRBD1 aligns across 9 bases. The CDR3 covers 15 residues. CDR1 and CDR2 from the germline V gene are SGDLS and YYNGEE. V was clipped by 4 bases and J by 2 bases; unmatched bases: 6. CDR3 coding DNA: TGTGCCAGCAGCTCCCGACAGGGGGTACAAGAGACCCAGTACTTC. It is translated as CASSSRQGVQETQYF.

The count of this clone is one. The chain links TRBV12-5 to TRBJ1-5; no firm D call. The length of the CDR3 is 12 residues. The V end was cut by 10 bases, the J end by 2 bases, with 9 bases between. Per the germline V gene, CDR1 is LGHNT and CDR2 is FRNRAP. CDR3 residues: CAIGEGNQPQHF. The CDR3 DNA reads TGTGCTATAGGCGAGGGCAATCAGCCCCAGCATTTT.

The CDR3 nucleotides read TGTGCCAGCAGCAAGGACAGGTATGGGGACGAGCAGTACTTC. Encoded protein: CASSKDRYGDEQYF. The chain has TRBV11-1 and TRBJ2-7; 7 bases are a match to TRBD1. Trimming cost V 5 bases and J 5 bases; bases outside gene matches: 9. CDR3 length: 14 amino acids. Germline values: CDR1 SGHAT, CDR2 FQDESV (reference sequence).

The V call is TRBV3-1 (or the pseudogene TRBV3-2), the J call TRBJ2-3; 7 bases match TRBD1. Germline trimming cut 1 base from V and 4 bases from J; bases unmatched to any gene: 5. This CDR3 contains 15 residues. Germline lookup yields CDR1 LGHDT and CDR2 YNNKEL (reference sequence). The CDR3 DNA is TGTGCCAGCAGCCAAGGACCAGGGGGAGCAGATACGCAGTATTTT. Amino acids: CASSQGPGGADTQYF.

This chain uses TRBV10-1 with TRBJ1-5, with no clear D. This CDR3 has 13 amino acids. CDR1 is WNHNN, CDR2 SYGVQD, per germline (reference sequence). V was clipped by 4 bases and J by 9 bases, with 13 bases between them. The CDR3 here is CASSAEGVPPQHF. The DNA for the CDR3 is TGCGCCAGCAGTGCAGAGGGAGTTCCGCCCCAGCATTTT.

J is TRBJ2-2 and V is TRBV11-2, with D possibly TRBD2 on 6 matching bases. The germline V and J ends were trimmed by 5 bases and 2 bases, with 18 bases remaining between them. The CDR3 totals 17 residues. The V gene's germline CDR1 is SGHAT and CDR2 FQNNGV. CDR3 sequence reads: CASSAGPLLLNTGELFF. The CDR3 region has the DNA TGTGCCAGCAGCGCGGGACCCCTCCTTTTAAACACCGGGGAGCTGTTTTTT.

CDR3 DNA: TGTGCCAGCAGCTTTTCAGCGGGGATAGCCAAAAACATTCAGTACTTC. Translation: CASSFSAGIAKNIQYF. J is TRBJ2-4 and V is TRBV7-2; 7 bases map to TRBD2. V was pared by 3 bases and J by 0 bases, with 5 bases of the junction left unmatched. The CDR3 is 16 amino acids. The germline V gene has CDR1 SGHTA and CDR2 FQGNSA.

A note on this clone: Other DNA sequences of this sample code for an identical CDR3. The chain is built from TRBV7-9 and TRBJ2-3, with a weak D call TRBD1 (7 bases). Germline V gene lookup returns CDR1 SEHNR and CDR2 FQNEAQ (reference sequence). V was clipped by 5 bases and J by 3 bases, with 15 bases between them. This CDR3 spans 15 amino acids. The CDR3 DNA reads as TGTGCCAGCAGCCCCGGTCAGGGGGGAACAGATACGCAGTATTTT. It yields the protein CASSPGQGGTDTQYF.

The rearrangement joins TRBV6-5 to TRBJ1-2; no definite D call. The length of the CDR3 is 12 residues. The V gene lost 8 bases and the J gene lost 3 bases, with 10 bases spanning the gap. Germline CDR1 MNHEY, CDR2 SVGAGI. CDR3 loop: CASREAYYGYTF. CDR3 bases: TGTGCCAGCCGGGAGGCCTACTATGGCTACACCTTC.

This chain links TRBV28 with TRBJ1-1; 8 bases are shared with TRBD1. V gave up 5 bases and J gave up 10 bases; unmatched junction bases: 12. The CDR3 consists of 14 residues. CDR1 and CDR2 from the germline V gene are MDHEN and SYDVKM. The CDR3 bases are TGTGCCAGCAGTCAAGACAGGGGAAACCTTGGAGCTTTCTTT. Amino acids: CASSQDRGNLGAFF.

This chain connects TRBV6-1 to TRBJ2-7, with 8 nucleotides matching TRBD1. The CDR3 extends over 16 amino acids. The germline V gene encodes CDR1 MNHNS and CDR2 SASEGT. The J segment lost 0 bases and the V segment lost 1 base, leaving 5 bases of the junction unmatched. CDR3 DNA sequence: TGTGCCAGCAGTGAAGAGGGACAGGTAAACTCCTACGAGCAGTACTTC. As protein: CASSEEGQVNSYEQYF.

This sequence joins TRBV4-1 and TRBJ2-1, with TRBD1 matching 7 bases. The junction had 4 bases not matched to a gene; V was cut back by 1 base and J by 7 bases. Germline assignment: CDR1 MGHRA and CDR2 YSYEKL. The CDR3 spans 14 residues. CDR3 residues: CASSQVSRGNEQFF. In DNA, the CDR3 is TGCGCCAGCAGCCAAGTGTCCAGGGGGAATGAGCAGTTCTTC.

Only one count was recorded for this clone. The rearrangement links TRBV18 to TRBJ2-2; 8 bases are a match to TRBD2. The CDR3 has 15 residues. Unmatched junction bases numbered 9, after V lost 1 base and J lost 11 bases. The V gene's germline CDR1 is KGHSH and CDR2 LQKENI. CDR3 residues: CASSPRFGGAEELFF. For the CDR3, the DNA is TGTGCCAGCTCACCACGCTTCGGGGGGGCTGAAGAGCTGTTTTTT.